This TCR beta chain was recovered during a study of T cell changes during pregnancy in multiple sclerosis. The repertoire was sequenced with immunoSEQ multiplex PCR; TCRdb's copy has only in-frame clones and lacks some. In the table there are roughly 51,000 clones, roughly 90% of which are singletons. The table lists this clone with a few counts. Trimming left V 5 bases short and J 5 bases short, with 9 bases between. The CDR3 has 12 amino acids. CDR1 and CDR2 (germline): SGHTA, FQGNSA. The J gene is TRBJ1-2, the V gene TRBV7-2, with D hard to call. The source was CD4+ T cells from peripheral blood mononuclear cells, collected after pregnancy. The sequence was collected from a female donor in good health, enrolled as a control in a pregnancy study. The CDR3 loop is CASSAGGYGYTF. For the CDR3, the DNA is TGTGCCAGCAGCGCGGGAGGATATGGCTACACCTTC.